This T cell receptor (beta chain) was recorded in a study of beta chain features in type 1 diabetes (dated by TCRdb to the late 2010s). About the full investigation: Mean age, gender distribution, total cell number and subset yield were not different between patients and healthy donors. Across all samples, approximately 98,000,000 sorted cells were examined, and cell number per subset correlated strongly with RNA yield. The study compared TCRB repertoires of sorted circulating CD4+ T cell subsets between recently diagnosed type 1 diabetes patients and matched healthy donors. Regulatory and stem cell-like memory subsets were obtained from only 8 patients and about 8 healthy donors, while naive and central memory subsets were obtained from all 28 donors. Results and caveats for the whole study, not just this receptor: The naive, central memory and regulatory TCRB repertoires appeared to resemble one another more closely among patients than among healthy donors. Patients with type 1 diabetes made fewer insertions and deleted more nucleotides at VDJ recombination sites, implying thymic rearrangement abnormalities. Type 1 diabetes patients showed a moderate but significant shortening of TCRB CDR3 length in all four CD4+ subsets. Shorter templates might be favored by PCR, yet because patient and control samples were amplified and corrected together, any such skew would affect both groups equally. Because cDNA was sequenced instead of genomic DNA, highly expressing activated cells could be over-represented, though the groups showed no difference in activation or CD3 levels. HLA sub-analyses involved small numbers of individuals, so any influence of HLA type on TCRB rearrangement remained unresolved.

This clone has more than one count but fewer than ten. Its binding antigen is unknown. No clone much larger than this one lies a single base away; base qualities are absent. Each donor gave one peripheral blood draw, approximately 110 mL on average, collected into heparinised tubes. Using a panel that included CD45RO, CCR7, CD25, CD127, CD95 and CD27, naive, central memory, regulatory and stem cell-like memory CD4+ T cells were sorted on a BD FACSAria II. A purity above 95% was achieved for all sorted populations. PBMCs were separated immediately by Lymphoprep density gradient centrifugation and were stained directly, without being cultured. To minimize batch effects, samples were stained and sorted in pairs, one healthy donor with one patient per experiment. The CDR3 has 13 amino acids, counting the end cysteine and phenylalanine. Only the CDR3 DNA is retained, 39 bases long and in frame from the first base. V is pruned by 5 bases and J by 6 bases, leaving 7 bases of the junction without a gene match. The germline V gene gives CDR1 as SQVTM and CDR2 as ANQGSEA.

The entire isolated RNA was reverse transcribed using the High Capacity cDNA Reverse Transcription Kit, and thus expressed TCRB transcripts were sequenced. Naive, central memory and regulatory T cell samples underwent deep immunoSEQ sequencing, averaging about 3.57 million total reads per sample. Sorted cells were lysed in RLT buffer and RNA was extracted with DNase-treated RNeasy Micro or Mini kits, depending on cell number. To prevent cross-contamination, each cell subset was processed individually, whereas patient and healthy donor samples were processed jointly. Using the immunoSEQ multiplex PCR, TCRB sequences were amplified from cDNA into 87-bp fragments spanning the CDR3 region. The amplicons were sequenced using the Illumina HiSeq platform. Processing in the source paper ran as follows. Synthetic template baselines were used to correct PCR bias computationally, reads within Hamming distance 2 were collapsed together, and singletons that could not be merged were discarded. Reads were aligned against IMGT to assign V, D and J genes, CDR3 length and insertions or deletions at six rearrangement sites. Within each subset, clonotype counts were normalized to the number of sorted cells before true diversity and Gini coefficients were calculated with the tcR R package. Repertoire sharing was quantified using the overlap coefficient calculated on TCRB nucleotide sequences. TCRdb took this table from immuneACCESS and kept in-frame rearrangements with V and J called. Such tables lack part of the clones; where checked against another copy, unresolved V genes explain under half of the gap, and the rest is unexplained. For V, J and clone size, that table is used; D and trimming come from the DNA. The sample has some 150,000 clones on record, approximately 52% of them singletons. The ten biggest clones cover 0.35% to 0.5% of the sample.

The sequence was collected from a man aged 18 to 35 in good health. Sequencing input: Tregs from blood. The cell subset or site label on this specimen signifies: regulatory CD4+ T cells. The V gene is TRBV29-1 and the J gene is TRBJ2-1; 7 bases in between match TRBD2. The bases are TGCAGCGTTTGGAACGGGAGGTCCAATGAGCAGTTCTTC. It codes for CSVWNGRSNEQFF.